One and the same sample provided the 13 T cell receptor beta chains below, sequenced in a study of blood T cell repertoires in COVID-19. The data were produced by immunoSEQ multiplex PCR, yet TCRdb's version contains in-frame clones alone and is incomplete. The sample has approximately 76,000 clones; approximately 86% are singletons. Material: peripheral blood. Every receptor here comes from a woman aged 55 to 70 with acute or convalescent COVID-19.

This CDR3 is CASSQHGAYEQYF. CDR3 sequence (DNA): TGTGCCAGCAGCCAACACGGGGCCTACGAGCAGTACTTC. The chain recombines TRBV3-1 (or the pseudogene TRBV3-2) with TRBJ2-7, with D possibly matching TRBD2 (5 bases). V lost 2 bases and J lost 2, with 7 bases in between. The CDR3 loop spans 13 amino acids. Germline-derived CDR1 and CDR2 are LGHDT and YNNKEL (reference sequence).

The J gene is TRBJ2-1, the V gene TRBV2; 9 bases fit TRBD2. The germline V gene has CDR1 SNHLY and CDR2 FYNNEI. The CDR3 totals 15 residues. V gave up 6 bases and J gave up 5 bases; unmatched junction bases: 8. CDR3 in amino acids: CASRPRLAENNEQFF. For the CDR3, the DNA is TGTGCCAGCAGACCTAGACTAGCGGAAAACAATGAGCAGTTCTTC.

The CDR3 reads CASSPQADYGYTF. The CDR3, as DNA: TGTGCCAGCAGTCCTCAGGCCGACTATGGCTACACCTTC. The chain uses TRBV12-3 or TRBV12-4 and TRBJ1-2; no clear D. The CDR3 loop spans 13 amino acids. V was pared by 5 bases and J by 3 bases, with 10 bases between.

This chain links TRBV7-9 with TRBJ1-3; D may be TRBD1 (5 bases). The germline V gene encodes CDR1 SEHNR and CDR2 FQNEAQ (reference sequence). With 2 bases removed from V and 0 bases from J, the gap between germline ends came to 11 bases. CDR3 length: 16 amino acids. DNA of the CDR3: TGTGCCAGCAGCTTACAGGGAAGCCTCTCTGGAAACACCATATATTTT. Protein sequence: CASSLQGSLSGNTIYF.

The rearrangement joins TRBV3-1 (or the pseudogene TRBV3-2) to TRBJ2-1, with a possible D match to TRBD1 (6 bases). The CDR3 runs 12 residues. The ends were cut back, 4 bases at V and 9 bases at J, with 10 bases in the middle. Germline lookup yields CDR1 LGHDT and CDR2 YNNKEL (reference sequence). CDR3 sequence reads: CASSRGRVEQFF. DNA for the CDR3: TGTGCCAGCAGCCGGGGGCGGGTTGAGCAGTTCTTC.

The chain couples TRBV19 to TRBJ1-1; 7 nucleotides align to TRBD1. V was pared by 5 bases and J by 4 bases, with 4 bases of the junction left unmatched. Per the germline V gene, CDR1 is LNHDA and CDR2 is SQIVND (reference sequence). The length of the CDR3 is 13 residues. The CDR3 loop is CASSVAGGTEAFF. CDR3 in DNA: TGTGCCAGTAGTGTCGCAGGGGGCACTGAAGCTTTCTTT.

V usage is TRBV29-1 and J usage is TRBJ2-1; no firm D call. The germline V and J ends were trimmed by 4 bases and 4 bases, with 5 bases remaining between them. Germline V CDR1 and CDR2: SQVTM, ANQGSEA. CDR3 length: 11 amino acids. CDR3 coding DNA: TGCAGCGTTGTATTTTACAATGAGCAGTTCTTC. This translates into CSVVFYNEQFF.

The J gene is TRBJ2-1, the V gene TRBV4-2; a weak D match, TRBD2 (6 bases). Germline CDR1 LGHNA, CDR2 YNFKEQ. Trimming removed 0 bases at V and 9 bases at J, with 9 bases between. The CDR3 length is 13 residues. The CDR3 region is CASSQETRAEQFF. The CDR3 DNA reads TGTGCCAGCAGCCAAGAGACTAGAGCTGAGCAGTTCTTC.

This chain connects TRBV30 to TRBJ1-2; 8 bases are shared with TRBD1. V shed 1 base and J 5 bases; nucleotides not matched to a gene: 0. The CDR3 length is 12 residues. In germline, CDR1 is GTSNPN, CDR2 SVGIG (reference sequence). The CDR3 nucleotides are TGTGCCTGGAGTGGACAGGGGTATGGCTACACCTTC. Residues: CAWSGQGYGYTF.

The chain links TRBV15 to TRBJ2-1, with TRBD1 matching 7 bases. This CDR3 region has 14 residues. The junction had 4 bases not matched to a gene; V was cut back by 5 bases and J by 3 bases. The germline gives CDR1 LNHNV, CDR2 YYDKDF (reference sequence). In DNA, the CDR3 is TGTGCCACCAGCGCTGGACAGGACTACAATGAGCAGTTCTTC. Translation: CATSAGQDYNEQFF.

This chain joins TRBV28 and TRBJ2-2; D is unresolved. The CDR3 spans 13 residues. CDR1 is MDHEN and CDR2 is SYDVKM in the germline V gene. The V gene lost 1 base and the J gene lost 8 bases, with 8 bases spanning the gap. Written as DNA, the CDR3 is TGTGCCAGCAGTTTATATCCCAGAGGGGAGCTGTTTTTT. Translated, it gives CASSLYPRGELFF.

The V call is TRBV6-6, the J call TRBJ1-5, with D perhaps matching TRBD1 (6 bases). The CDR3 covers 15 residues. V lost 6 bases to trimming and J lost 0 bases, with 12 bases between them. The germline gives CDR1 MNHNY, CDR2 SVGAGI (reference sequence). The CDR3 nucleotides are TGTGCCAGCAGGGAGGACAGTTATAGCAATCAGCCCCAGCATTTT. Amino acid sequence: CASREDSYSNQPQHF.

The chain is built from TRBV5-6 and TRBJ2-5, with 10 bases aligning to TRBD2. Germline V gene data show CDR1 as SGHDT and CDR2 as YYEEEE. The CDR3 runs 17 residues. V shed 2 bases, J shed 2 bases, and the junction held 9 bases outside the gene matches. The CDR3 DNA reads TGTGCCAGCAGCTTTGGAGCGGGAGGGGGAAATCAAGAGACCCAGTACTTC. This gives the protein CASSFGAGGGNQETQYF.